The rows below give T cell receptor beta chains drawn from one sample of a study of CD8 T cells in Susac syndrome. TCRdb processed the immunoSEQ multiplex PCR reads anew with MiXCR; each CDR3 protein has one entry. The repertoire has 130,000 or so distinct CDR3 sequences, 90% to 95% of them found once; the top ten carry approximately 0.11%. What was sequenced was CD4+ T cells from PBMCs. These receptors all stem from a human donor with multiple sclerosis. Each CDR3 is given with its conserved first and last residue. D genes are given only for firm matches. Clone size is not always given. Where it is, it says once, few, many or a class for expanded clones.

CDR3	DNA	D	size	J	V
CAWAGTGSQPQHF	TGTGCCTGGGCTGGGACAGGGTCTCAGCCCCAGCATTTT	TRBD1	.	TRBJ1-5	TRBV30
CSARKTDLASSYNEQFF	TGCAGTGCTCGAAAAACAGACTTAGCGTCCTCCTACAATGAGCAGTTCTTC	.	.	TRBJ2-1	TRBV20-1
CASSPPTLGQGSPEQYF	TGTGCCAGCAGTCCTCCTACTCTGGGACAGGGTTCCCCTGAGCAGTACTTC	TRBD1	.	TRBJ2-7	TRBV12-3/TRBV12-4
CSEGTGNQPQHF	TGCAGTGAAGGGACAGGGAATCAGCCCCAGCATTTT	TRBD1	.	TRBJ1-5	TRBV20-1
CASSLGAGRGTEAFF	TGCGCCAGCAGCTTGGGCGCGGGCCGGGGAACTGAAGCTTTCTTT	.	.	TRBJ1-1	TRBV5-1
CASRRQSNQPQHF	TGTGCCAGCAGAAGACAGAGCAATCAGCCCCAGCATTTT	.	.	TRBJ1-5	TRBV28
CASSLKALQGEQFF	TGCGCCAGCAGCCTAAAGGCCCTACAGGGGGAGCAGTTCTTC	TRBD1	.	TRBJ2-1	TRBV4-1
CASSVLGDTEAFF	TGTGCCAGCAGCGTATTGGGGGACACTGAAGCTTTCTTT	.	.	TRBJ1-1	TRBV9
CASRGMTGNGEQFF	TGTGCCAGCAGGGGAATGACGGGTAACGGTGAGCAGTTCTTC	.	.	TRBJ2-1	TRBV14
CSVERLGGEKLFF	TGCAGCGTTGAAAGATTAGGGGGTGAAAAACTGTTTTTT	.	.	TRBJ1-4	TRBV29-1
CASSGVLQTGELFF	TGTGCCAGCAGTGGAGTCTTACAAACCGGGGAGCTGTTTTTT	.	.	TRBJ2-2	TRBV2
CASSRDKAVNYGYTF	TGTGCCAGCAGCCGTGACAAGGCCGTCAACTATGGCTACACCTTC	.	.	TRBJ1-2	TRBV7-3
CASSPRAGPSLGYTF	TGTGCCAGCTCACCACGCGCAGGTCCATCCCTCGGCTACACCTTC	.	.	TRBJ1-2	TRBV18
CAWSRTNYGYTF	TGTGCCTGGAGCCGAACTAACTATGGCTACACCTTC	.	.	TRBJ1-2	TRBV30
CASSKNGRDTQYF	TGTGCCAGCAGCAAAAACGGGCGGGATACGCAGTATTTT	.	.	TRBJ2-3	TRBV7-2
CASSFAGAAPETQYF	TGCGCCAGCAGCTTTGCGGGGGCCGCGCCAGAGACCCAGTACTTC	.	once	TRBJ2-5	TRBV5-1
CASSPPGTRNSNQPQHF	TGTGCCAGCAGTCCTCCGGGGACACGAAATAGCAATCAGCCCCAGCATTTT	.	.	TRBJ1-5	TRBV28
CASSRAPTEQYF	TGTGCCAGCTCCAGGGCCCCTACCGAGCAGTACTTC	.	.	TRBJ2-7	TRBV28
CASSIDGTSGPYNEQFF	TGTGCCAGTAGTATAGACGGGACTAGCGGGCCCTACAATGAGCAGTTCTTC	TRBD2	.	TRBJ2-1	TRBV19
CSASVETQYF	TGCAGTGCTAGTGTAGAGACCCAGTACTTC	.	.	TRBJ2-5	TRBV20-1
CASSADRLYGYTF	TGTGCCAGCAGTGCAGACAGGCTCTATGGCTACACCTTC	.	.	TRBJ1-2	TRBV2
CAISELTANYGYTF	TGTGCCATCAGTGAGTTGACAGCTAACTATGGCTACACCTTC	.	few	TRBJ1-2	TRBV10-3
CASSSGQAKDTQYF	TGTGCCAGCAGTTCTGGACAGGCGAAAGATACGCAGTATTTT	TRBD1	.	TRBJ2-3	TRBV28
CATSRDRFEAFF	TGTGCCACCAGCAGAGATCGGTTTGAAGCTTTCTTT	.	.	TRBJ1-1	TRBV15
CASMDRYGSYEQYF	TGTGCCAGCATGGACAGGTATGGCTCCTACGAGCAGTACTTC	TRBD1	.	TRBJ2-7	TRBV27
CASRQTGGSSNEQFF	TGTGCCAGCAGACAGACAGGGGGCAGTTCAAATGAGCAGTTCTTC	TRBD1	.	TRBJ2-1	TRBV25-1
CASGWGQNTEAFF	TGTGCCAGCGGGTGGGGACAGAACACTGAAGCTTTCTTT	.	.	TRBJ1-1	TRBV7-9
CSVERRNGEQYF	TGCAGCGTTGAACGGCGGAACGGCGAGCAGTACTTC	.	.	TRBJ2-7	TRBV29-1
CSALTDNQPQHF	TGCAGTGCTCTGACAGACAATCAGCCCCAGCATTTT	.	.	TRBJ1-5	TRBV20-1
CSARQGNQETQYF	TGCAGTGCTCGACAGGGGAACCAAGAGACCCAGTACTTC	TRBD1	.	TRBJ2-5	TRBV20-1
CASSLTRNTEAFF	TGTGCCAGCAGTTTAACGAGGAACACTGAAGCTTTCTTT	.	few	TRBJ1-1	TRBV27
CASSPQHVSYEQYF	TGTGCCAGCAGCCCCCAACACGTCTCCTACGAGCAGTACTTC	.	few	TRBJ2-7	TRBV7-3
CASSVGSLAGKETQYF	TGTGCCAGCAGCGTAGGCAGTCTAGCGGGTAAAGAGACCCAGTACTTC	TRBD2	.	TRBJ2-5	TRBV9
CSAPGHSWGEQFF	TGCAGTGCACCGGGGCACTCCTGGGGTGAGCAGTTCTTC	.	.	TRBJ2-1	TRBV20-1
CASSLTSGVHEQYF	TGTGCCAGCAGTCTTACTAGCGGGGTCCACGAGCAGTACTTC	TRBD2	.	TRBJ2-7	TRBV12-3/TRBV12-4
CASSLSLGDVFF	TGTGCCAGCAGTTTATCTTTGGGGGATGTTTTCTTT	.	.	TRBJ1-1	TRBV28
CATSLGGGRETQYF	TGTGCCACCAGCCTCGGGGGGGGCCGGGAGACCCAGTACTTC	TRBD2	.	TRBJ2-5	TRBV15
CAVRADTEAFF	TGTGCTGTACGAGCAGACACTGAAGCTTTCTTT	.	.	TRBJ1-1	TRBV6-5
CATSDPSYVNEQFF	TGTGCCACCAGTGATCCGAGCTACGTCAATGAGCAGTTCTTC	.	.	TRBJ2-1	TRBV24-1
CASSTGLRETQYF	TGTGCCAGCAGTACGGGCCTCAGGGAGACCCAGTACTTC	.	.	TRBJ2-5	TRBV2
CASSPGEVNTEAFF	TGTGCCAGCAGCCCAGGGGAAGTGAACACTGAAGCTTTCTTT	.	.	TRBJ1-1	TRBV7-6
CASSLARVSNEQYF	TGTGCCAGCAGTTTAGCCAGGGTTAGTAACGAGCAGTACTTC	.	.	TRBJ2-7	TRBV12-3/TRBV12-4
CSAQATGRGETQYF	TGCAGCGCACAAGCGACTGGGCGTGGGGAGACCCAGTACTTC	.	.	TRBJ2-5	TRBV29-1